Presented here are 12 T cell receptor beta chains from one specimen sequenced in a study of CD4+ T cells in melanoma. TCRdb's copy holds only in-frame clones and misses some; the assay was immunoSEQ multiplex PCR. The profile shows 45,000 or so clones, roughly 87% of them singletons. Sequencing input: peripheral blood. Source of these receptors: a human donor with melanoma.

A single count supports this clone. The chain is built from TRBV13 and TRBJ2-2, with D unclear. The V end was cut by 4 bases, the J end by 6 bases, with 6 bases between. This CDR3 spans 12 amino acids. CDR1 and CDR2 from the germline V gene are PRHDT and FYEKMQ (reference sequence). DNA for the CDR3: TGTGCCAGCAGCTGGGTAGCCGGGGAGCTGTTTTTT. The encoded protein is CASSWVAGELFF.

CDR3: CASSAGRPYGYTF. Here the CDR3 DNA reads TGTGCCAGCAGCGCAGGGAGACCCTATGGCTACACCTTC. V usage is TRBV9 and J usage is TRBJ1-2, with D possibly being TRBD1 (5 bases). The V gene lost 3 bases and the J gene lost 4 bases, with 10 bases spanning the gap. The CDR3 spans 13 residues. Germline V gives CDR1 SGDLS, CDR2 YYNGEE. Full variable domain (outside the CDR3, taken from reference TRBV9 and TRBJ1-2): DSGVTQTPKHLITATGQRVTLRCSPRSGDLSVYWYQQSLDQGLQFLIQYYNGEERAKGNILERFSAQQFPDLHSELNLSSLELGDSALYFCASSAGRPYGYTFGSGTRLTVV.

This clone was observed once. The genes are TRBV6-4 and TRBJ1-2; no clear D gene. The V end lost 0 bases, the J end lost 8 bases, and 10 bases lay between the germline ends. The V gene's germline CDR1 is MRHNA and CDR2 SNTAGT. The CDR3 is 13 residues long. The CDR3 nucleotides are TGTGCCAGCAGTGACTCGGAGAGAACCGGCTACACCTTC. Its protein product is CASSDSERTGYTF.

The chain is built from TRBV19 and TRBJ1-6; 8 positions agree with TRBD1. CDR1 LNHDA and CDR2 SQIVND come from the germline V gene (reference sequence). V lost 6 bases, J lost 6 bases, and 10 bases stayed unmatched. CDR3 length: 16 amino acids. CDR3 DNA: TGTGCCAGTAGGGCCGGCGACAGGGGTGCTAATTCACCCCTCCACTTT. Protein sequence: CASRAGDRGANSPLHF. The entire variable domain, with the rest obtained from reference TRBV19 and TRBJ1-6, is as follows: DGGITQSPKYLFRKEGQNVTLSCEQNLNHDAMYWYRQDPGQGLRLIYYSQIVNDFQKGDIAEGYSVSREKKESFPLTVTSAQKNPTAFYLCASRAGDRGANSPLHFGNGTRLTVT.

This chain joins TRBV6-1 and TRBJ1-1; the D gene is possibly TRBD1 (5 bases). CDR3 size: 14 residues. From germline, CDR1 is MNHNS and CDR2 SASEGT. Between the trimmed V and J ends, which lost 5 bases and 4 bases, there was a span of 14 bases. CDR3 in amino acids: CASSNSGSGTEAFF. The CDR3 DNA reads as TGTGCCAGCAGTAATTCAGGGAGTGGCACTGAAGCTTTCTTT.

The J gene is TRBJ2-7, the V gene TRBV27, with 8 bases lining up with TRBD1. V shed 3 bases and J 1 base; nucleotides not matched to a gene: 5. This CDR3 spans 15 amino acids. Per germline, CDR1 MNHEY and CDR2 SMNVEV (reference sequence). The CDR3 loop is CASSFSTGGSYEQYF. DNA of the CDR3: TGTGCCAGCAGTTTCTCAACAGGGGGGTCCTACGAGCAGTACTTC.

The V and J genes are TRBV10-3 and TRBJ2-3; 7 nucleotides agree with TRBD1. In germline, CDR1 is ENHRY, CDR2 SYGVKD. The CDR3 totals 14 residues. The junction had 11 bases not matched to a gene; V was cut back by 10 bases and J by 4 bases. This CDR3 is CATSTGEKADTQYF. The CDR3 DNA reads TGTGCCACCTCAACAGGGGAAAAGGCAGATACGCAGTATTTT.

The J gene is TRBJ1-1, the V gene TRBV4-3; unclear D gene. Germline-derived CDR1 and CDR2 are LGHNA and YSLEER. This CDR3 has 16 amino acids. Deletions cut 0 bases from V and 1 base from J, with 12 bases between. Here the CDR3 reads CASSQDLDASNTEAFF. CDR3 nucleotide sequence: TGCGCCAGCAGCCAAGACCTGGACGCCTCGAACACTGAAGCTTTCTTT.

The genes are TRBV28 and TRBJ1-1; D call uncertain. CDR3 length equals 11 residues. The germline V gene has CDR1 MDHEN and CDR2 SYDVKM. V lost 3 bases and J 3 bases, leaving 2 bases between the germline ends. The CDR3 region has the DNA TGTGCCAGCAGTTTGGACACTGAAGCTTTCTTT. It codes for CASSLDTEAFF.

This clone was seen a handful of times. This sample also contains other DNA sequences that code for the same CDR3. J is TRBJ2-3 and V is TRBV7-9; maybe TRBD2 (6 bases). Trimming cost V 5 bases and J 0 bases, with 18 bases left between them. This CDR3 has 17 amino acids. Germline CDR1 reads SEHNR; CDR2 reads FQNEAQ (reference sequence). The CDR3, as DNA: TGTGCCAGCAGCCTAACGGAGGGAGACAGAAGCACAGATACGCAGTATTTT. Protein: CASSLTEGDRSTDTQYF.

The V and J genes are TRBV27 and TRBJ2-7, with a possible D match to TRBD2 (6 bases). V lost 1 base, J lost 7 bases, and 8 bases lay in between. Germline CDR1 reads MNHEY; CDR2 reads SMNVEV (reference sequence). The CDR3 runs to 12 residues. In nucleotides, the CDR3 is TGTGCCAGCAGTTTATATCGGGGGGAGCAGTACTTC. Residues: CASSLYRGEQYF.

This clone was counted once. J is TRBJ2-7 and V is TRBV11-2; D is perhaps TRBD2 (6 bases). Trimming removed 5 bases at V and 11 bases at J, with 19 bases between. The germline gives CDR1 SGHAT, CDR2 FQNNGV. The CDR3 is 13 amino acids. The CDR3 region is CASSEGRGPRKYF. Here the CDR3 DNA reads TGTGCCAGCAGCGAGGGGCGGGGTCCTAGGAAGTACTTC.